This TCR beta chain was sequenced during a study of T cells after yellow fever vaccination. Each CDR3 protein gets one entry after TCRdb re-called the 5' RACE reads with MiXCR. Of a few hundred thousand distinct CDR3 sequences in the sample, under 9% are singletons; the top ten hold over 3%. This CDR3 region has 12 residues. The V end lost 3 bases, the J end lost 6 bases, and 8 bases lay between the germline ends. Germline CDR1 is DFQATT and CDR2 is SNEGSKA (reference sequence). At least ten counts were recorded for this clonotype. This sequence originates from a man aged 18 to 29 who received the YFV17D yellow fever vaccine. The starting material was CD4+ T cells sorted from PBMCs, obtained 5 days after the yellow fever booster vaccination. The chain employs TRBV20-1 and TRBJ1-4; D gene uncertain. CDR3 sequence (DNA): TGCAGTGCTAGTAAGCGTGATGAAAAACTGTTTTTT. Amino acid sequence: CSASKRDEKLFF.